The 12 T cell receptor beta chains below all came from one sample that was sequenced in a study of blood T cell repertoires in COVID-19. TCRdb's copy holds only in-frame clones and misses some; the assay was immunoSEQ multiplex PCR. The sample carries around 93,000 clones, approximately 77% recorded once. The material sequenced was peripheral blood. These receptors originate from an elderly woman with acute or convalescent COVID-19.

This chain links TRBV3-1 (or the pseudogene TRBV3-2) with TRBJ2-5, with a tentative D call TRBD1 (6 bases). This CDR3 is 16 amino acids long. Deletions cut 1 base from V and 3 bases from J, with 15 bases between. Germline V CDR1 and CDR2: LGHDT, YNNKEL (reference sequence). The DNA for the CDR3 is TGTGCCAGCAGCCAAGGGGCTCCCGGACAGAAAGAGACCCAGTACTTC. It codes for CASSQGAPGQKETQYF.

This chain uses TRBV7-6 with TRBJ2-2; the match to TRBD1 covers 10 bases. This CDR3 comprises 16 residues. V dropped 5 bases and J dropped 3; count of bases not matched to a gene: 6. Germline lookup yields CDR1 SGHVS and CDR2 FNYEAQ. The CDR3 region has the DNA TGTGCCAGCAGCCTCCGGACAGGGGGGTACACCGGGGAGCTGTTTTTT. Translation gives CASSLRTGGYTGELFF.

In its sample, this clone was seen a few times. The rearrangement uses TRBV5-1 and TRBJ2-2; D possibly corresponds to TRBD2 (6 bases). V lost 0 bases and J 4 bases, leaving 10 bases between the germline ends. Germline CDR1 is SGHRS and CDR2 is YFSETQ. The CDR3 runs to 15 residues. CDR3 region: CASSLAAEGTGELFF. The CDR3 nucleotides read TGCGCCAGCAGCTTGGCTGCGGAGGGCACCGGGGAGCTGTTTTTT.

The rearrangement joins TRBV18 to TRBJ1-1; perhaps TRBD1 as D (5 bases). V was clipped by 3 bases and J by 4 bases, with 15 bases between them. Germline loops: CDR1 KGHSH, CDR2 LQKENI. The CDR3 length is 15 residues. The CDR3 nucleotides read TGTGCCAGCTCACCCGATTTGGGCGGGGGCACTGAAGCTTTCTTT. Protein sequence: CASSPDLGGGTEAFF. The full variable domain, rest sourced from reference TRBV18 and TRBJ1-1, is NAGVMQNPRHLVRRRGQEARLRCSPMKGHSHVYWYRQLPEEGLKFMVYLQKENIIDESGMPKERFSAEFPKEGPSILRIQQVVRGDSAAYFCASSPDLGGGTEAFFGQGTRLTVV.

The V call is TRBV18, the J call TRBJ2-5, with D perhaps TRBD2 (6 bases). Trimming shortened V by 3 bases and J by 9 bases, and 20 bases separated the two germline ends. Germline CDR1 and CDR2: KGHSH and LQKENI. CDR3 length equals 15 residues. CDR3 in DNA: TGTGCCAGCTCACCCATCGGGGACTGGAGAGGGGCCCAGTACTTC. It is translated as CASSPIGDWRGAQYF.

The rearrangement joins TRBV11-3 to TRBJ2-1; D is undetermined. CDR3 length equals 13 residues. Germline V CDR1 and CDR2: SGHNT, YENEEA. Deletions cut 5 bases from V and 10 bases from J, with 15 bases between. The CDR3 here is CASSKTQIGEQFF. The CDR3 DNA is TGTGCCAGCAGCAAAACTCAGATCGGGGAGCAGTTCTTC.

This clone is termed medium-sized. The chain links TRBV18 to TRBJ2-6; no reliable D call. The CDR3 covers 16 residues. V was trimmed by 2 bases and J by 0 bases, leaving 8 bases between them. Germline CDR1 reads KGHSH; CDR2 reads LQKENI. The CDR3 DNA sequence: TGTGCCAGCTCACCATTCTCGGTCTCTGGGGCCAACGTCCTGACTTTC. Translation: CASSPFSVSGANVLTF.

The J gene is TRBJ2-7, the V gene TRBV6-5; 7 nucleotides agree with TRBD1. V lost 8 bases and J lost 6; bases outside the gene matches: 10. CDR3 length: 13 amino acids. The V gene's germline CDR1 is MNHEY and CDR2 SVGAGI. The CDR3 DNA is TGTGCCAGCCTTTTCTCAGGGGGACCCGAGCAGTACTTC. Residues: CASLFSGGPEQYF.

The rearrangement uses TRBV5-4 and TRBJ1-6; 7 nucleotides agree with TRBD1. Germline loops: CDR1 SGHNT, CDR2 YYREEE (reference sequence). The CDR3 has 13 residues. The V gene end was trimmed by 5 bases and the J gene end by 9 bases; junction bases not matched to a gene: 5. This chain's CDR3 is CASSQRGPSPLHF. Written as DNA, the CDR3 is TGTGCCAGCAGTCAAAGGGGGCCTTCACCCCTCCACTTT.

V usage is TRBV11-2 and J usage is TRBJ2-5, with TRBD2 matching 16 bases. Per the germline V gene, CDR1 is SGHAT and CDR2 is FQNNGV. After removal of 3 bases from V and 4 bases from J, the junction contained 5 bases not matched to a gene. The CDR3 runs 17 residues. This CDR3 reads CASSFAGTSGRGETQYF. DNA of the CDR3: TGTGCCAGCAGCTTTGCAGGGACTAGCGGGAGGGGAGAGACCCAGTACTTC.

The V and J genes are TRBV5-5 and TRBJ2-7; 8 bases line up with TRBD1. Trimming removed 0 bases from V and 2 bases from J; junction bases left unmatched: 4. Germline loops: CDR1 SGHKS, CDR2 YYEKEE (reference sequence). The CDR3 length is 15 residues. In DNA, the CDR3 is TGTGCCAGCAGCTTGGACCCAGGGGGCGCCTACGAGCAGTACTTC. This encodes CASSLDPGGAYEQYF.

This chain joins TRBV4-3 and TRBJ1-5; D not resolved. CDR1 and CDR2 from the germline V gene are LGHNA and YSLEER. The ends were cut back, 6 bases at V and 0 bases at J, with 6 bases in the middle. There are 13 residues in the CDR3. The CDR3 reads CASRQYSNQPQHF. The CDR3 DNA sequence: TGCGCCAGCAGGCAGTATAGCAATCAGCCCCAGCATTTT.